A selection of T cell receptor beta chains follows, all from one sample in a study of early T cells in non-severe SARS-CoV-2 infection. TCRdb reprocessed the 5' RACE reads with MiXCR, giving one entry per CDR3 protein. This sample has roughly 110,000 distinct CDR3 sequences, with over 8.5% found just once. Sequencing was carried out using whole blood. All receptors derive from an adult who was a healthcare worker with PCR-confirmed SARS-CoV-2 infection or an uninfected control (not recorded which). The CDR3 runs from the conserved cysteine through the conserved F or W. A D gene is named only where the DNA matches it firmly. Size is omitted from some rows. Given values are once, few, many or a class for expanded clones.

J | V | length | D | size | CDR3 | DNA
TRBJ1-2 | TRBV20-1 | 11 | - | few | CSARDHNGYTF | TGCAGTGCTAGAGACCACAATGGCTACACCTTC
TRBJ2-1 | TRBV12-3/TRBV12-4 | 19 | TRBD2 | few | CASSLVVGSGGYSYNEQFF | TGTGCCAGCAGTTTGGTTGTCGGGAGCGGGGGTTACTCCTACAATGAGCAGTTCTTC
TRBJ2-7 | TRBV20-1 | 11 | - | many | CSASEAYEQYF | TGCAGTGCTAGCGAGGCCTACGAGCAGTACTTC
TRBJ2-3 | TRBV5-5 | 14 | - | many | CASSLLRDTDTQYF | TGTGCCAGCAGCTTGTTGAGAGACACAGATACGCAGTATTTT
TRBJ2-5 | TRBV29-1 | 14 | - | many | CSVEASGLQETQYF | TGCAGCGTTGAAGCGTCGGGCCTTCAAGAGACCCAGTACTTC
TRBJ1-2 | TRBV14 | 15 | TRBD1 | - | CASSQRDREAYGYTF | TGTGCCAGCAGCCAACGGGACAGGGAGGCCTATGGCTACACCTTC
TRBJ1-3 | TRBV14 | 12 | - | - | CASSQIGHTIYF | TGTGCCAGCAGCCAAATCGGTCACACCATATATTTT
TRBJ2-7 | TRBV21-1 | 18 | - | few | CASSRRPTSGMGSYEQYF | TGTGCCAGCAGCCGCCGCCCGACTAGCGGGATGGGCTCCTACGAGCAGTACTTC
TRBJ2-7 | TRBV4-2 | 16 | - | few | CASSLTGHLELYEQYF | TGTGCCAGCAGCCTTACAGGGCACCTGGAGTTATACGAGCAGTACTTC
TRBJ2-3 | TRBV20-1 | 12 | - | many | CSASLGTDTQYF | TGCAGTGCTAGCCTGGGCACAGATACGCAGTATTTT
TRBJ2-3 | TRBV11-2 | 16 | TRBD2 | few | CASSLLKAGGPDTQYF | TGTGCCAGCAGCCTACTAAAAGCGGGAGGGCCGGATACGCAGTATTTT
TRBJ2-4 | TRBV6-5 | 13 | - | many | CASSRTQENIQYF | TGTGCCAGCAGTCGGACACAAGAAAACATTCAGTACTTC
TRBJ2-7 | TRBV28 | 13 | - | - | CASSFKLGAEQYF | TGTGCCAGCAGTTTTAAATTGGGAGCCGAGCAGTACTTC
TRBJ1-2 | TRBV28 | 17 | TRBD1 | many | CASSPSWGGQFPAGYTF | TGTGCCAGCAGTCCCTCTTGGGGGGGACAGTTTCCAGCTGGCTACACCTTC
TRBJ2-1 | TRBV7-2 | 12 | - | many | CASSLELGKGFF | TGTGCCAGCAGCTTAGAGCTGGGGAAGGGGTTCTTC
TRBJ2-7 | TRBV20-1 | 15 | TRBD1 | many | CSARDHRGGSYEQYF | TGCAGTGCTAGAGACCACAGGGGCGGCTCCTACGAGCAGTACTTC
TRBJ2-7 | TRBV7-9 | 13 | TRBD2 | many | CASSSGTRGEQYF | TGTGCCAGCAGCTCCGGGACTAGAGGCGAGCAGTACTTC